This T cell receptor beta chain is from a study of blood T cell repertoires in COVID-19. For the study at large: Collection of acute and convalescent COVID-19 samples took place in the United States, Italy and Spain. T cells, B-cell-depleted T cells, or PBMCs supplied cDNA or gDNA.

Authors' analysis steps: Estimates of nucleated cell counts were drawn from the amplification of reference gene primers. TCRdb keeps only in-frame clones here, not all; method: immunoSEQ multiplex PCR. That table is the source of V, J and clone size, and D and trimming were worked out from the DNA. The sample has 200,000 to 300,000 clones, roughly 80% seen once. CDR1 and CDR2 from the germline V gene are GTSNPN and SVGIG (reference sequence). This CDR3 spans 13 amino acids. The V and J ends lost 0 bases and 11 bases, in that order; junction bases with no gene match: 6. This chain uses TRBV30 with TRBJ1-1, with 10 bases aligning to TRBD1. The receptor was derived from a woman of 80 years or more with acute or convalescent COVID-19. Sample: peripheral blood. The CDR3 DNA follows: TGTGCCTGGAGTGTACTGGGACAGGGGTCGGCTTTCTTT. It translates to CAWSVLGQGSAFF.